Listed here is a single TCR beta chain. The specificity of this receptor is unknown. No per-base quality is available; no much larger clone lies one base away. Synthesis of TCR cDNA relied on 5'RACE template switching, a step that introduced a universal primer site along with unique molecular identifiers. Priming for cDNA synthesis came from both the TCR alpha and TCR beta constant segments. Library amplification involved two PCR steps, and the second step added sample barcodes and sequencing adapters. Sequencing of libraries was done on Illumina HiSeq 2500 (2x100 bp) or NovaSeq (2x150 bp). The authors processed their data as follows. Reads were demultiplexed and collapsed into UMI consensus sequences with MIGEC, and V(D)J alignment was performed with MiXCR. Clonotypes responding to the vaccine were identified with edgeR on replicate PBMC samples, with the criteria of FDR below 0.01 and a log2 fold change above 5 up to day 15. CD4 or CD8 identity was assigned to each bulk clonotype according to whether the clonotype was present at higher abundance in the sequenced CD4 repertoire or the sequenced CD8 repertoire. Through fastp at Q25 and MiXCR, TCRdb rebuilt clones from the public reads, retaining in-frame beta chains. Every CDR3 protein is listed once, alongside the most common genes and DNA of its rows. The V and J calls reflect TCRdb's pipeline rather than the authors' work. Across this sample there are 450,000 to 550,000 distinct CDR3 sequences, with 21% seen only once. The ten largest clonotypes hold about 17% of the sample.

This specimen belongs to a study of T cells after yellow fever vaccination (dated by TCRdb to between 2019 and 2020). Study-wide context: The SMART-Seq v4 Ultra Low Input RNA kit was used to prepare libraries from fractions with low cell numbers. Blood was collected at multiple timepoints before and after primary and secondary immunization, and bulk PBMC replicates and cell subsets were isolated. To track T-cell clones before and after primary and booster YFV17D yellow fever vaccination, bulk TCR alpha and beta repertoires were sequenced longitudinally. The cohort comprised two healthy male donors, one aged 18 to 29 and one aged 30 to 40 years. The study at large found these results: A small fraction of clonotypes appeared in both the CD4 and CD8 compartments, likely as a result of convergent recombination. Most clones expanded after primary vaccination were re-detected after the booster (almost 98% of CD4 and more than 70% of CD8), suggesting broad memory maintenance. Computational filtering was required because FACS-sorted repertoires could contain abundant contaminating clonotypes from the bulk population. The study included only two donors, which limits how far the findings can be generalized. Compared with the primary T-cell response, the secondary T-cell response was faster but weaker, reaching its peak on day 5 rather than on day 15.

This sample's treatment or condition label indicates: live attenuated yellow fever vaccine strain. At every blood-draw timepoint, two biological replicates of bulk PBMCs were collected. A standard Ficoll-Paque protocol was used to isolate PBMCs from peripheral blood. TriZol was used to extract RNA from bulk PBMCs, CD4 and CD8 fractions, and dextramer-positive and dextramer-negative fractions. The germline V gene gives CDR1 as MNHEY and CDR2 as SVGAGI. The CDR3 has 15 amino acids, counting the end cysteine and phenylalanine. The sequence is cut down to CDR3 DNA, 45 bases in frame from base 1. Between the V and J ends, shortened by 0 bases and 6 bases respectively, the junction contains 13 bases.

The sample in question was PBMCs, obtained roughly 20 days after the first yellow fever vaccination. This receptor chain uses TRBV6-5 and TRBJ2-3; a tentative D call is TRBD2 (6 bases match). This sequence was found in a man aged 18 to 30 who received the YFV17D yellow fever vaccine. The nucleotides read TGTGCCAGCAGTTACTCGTCCGGGGAGGTGGATACGCAGTATTTT. This is translated as CASSYSSGEVDTQYF.